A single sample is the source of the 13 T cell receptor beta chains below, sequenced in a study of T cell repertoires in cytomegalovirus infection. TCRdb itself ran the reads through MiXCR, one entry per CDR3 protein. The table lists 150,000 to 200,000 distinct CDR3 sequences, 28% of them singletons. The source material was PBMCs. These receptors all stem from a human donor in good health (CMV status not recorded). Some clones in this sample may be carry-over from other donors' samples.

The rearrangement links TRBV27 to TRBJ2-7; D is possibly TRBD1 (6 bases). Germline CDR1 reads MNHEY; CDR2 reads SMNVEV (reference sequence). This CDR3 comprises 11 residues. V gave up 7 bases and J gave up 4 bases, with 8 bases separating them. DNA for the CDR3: TGTGCCAGCAAGGACAGTTACGAGCAGTACTTC. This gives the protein CASKDSYEQYF.

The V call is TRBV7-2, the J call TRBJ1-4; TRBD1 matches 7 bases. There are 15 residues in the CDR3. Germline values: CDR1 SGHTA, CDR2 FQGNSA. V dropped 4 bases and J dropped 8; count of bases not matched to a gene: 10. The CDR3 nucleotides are TGTGCCAGCAGCTACCGACAGGGTCTAAGGGAAAAACTGTTTTTT. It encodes CASSYRQGLREKLFF.

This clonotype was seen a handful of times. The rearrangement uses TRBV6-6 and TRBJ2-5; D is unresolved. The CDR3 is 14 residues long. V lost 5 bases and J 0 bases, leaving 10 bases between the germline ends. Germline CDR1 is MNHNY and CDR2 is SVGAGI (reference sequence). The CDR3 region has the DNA TGTGCCAGCAGTCGGGCCGTAAACCAAGAGACCCAGTACTTC. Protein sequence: CASSRAVNQETQYF.

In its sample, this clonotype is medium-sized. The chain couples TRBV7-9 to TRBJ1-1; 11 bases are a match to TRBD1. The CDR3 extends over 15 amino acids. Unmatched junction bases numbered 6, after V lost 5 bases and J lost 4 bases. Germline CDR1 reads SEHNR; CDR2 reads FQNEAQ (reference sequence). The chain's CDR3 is CASSETGTGGTEAFF. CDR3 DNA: TGTGCCAGCAGCGAAACCGGGACAGGGGGCACTGAAGCTTTCTTT.

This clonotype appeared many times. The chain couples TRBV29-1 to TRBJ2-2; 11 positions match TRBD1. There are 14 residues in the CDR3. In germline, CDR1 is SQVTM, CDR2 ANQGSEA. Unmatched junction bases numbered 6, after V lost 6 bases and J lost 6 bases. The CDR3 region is CSVLKGQGAGELFF. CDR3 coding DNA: TGCAGCGTCTTGAAGGGACAGGGGGCCGGGGAGCTGTTTTTT.

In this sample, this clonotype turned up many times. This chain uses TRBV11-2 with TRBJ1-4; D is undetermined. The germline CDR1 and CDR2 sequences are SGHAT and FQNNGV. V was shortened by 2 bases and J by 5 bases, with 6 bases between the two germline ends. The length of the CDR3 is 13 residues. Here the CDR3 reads CASSLRENEKLFF. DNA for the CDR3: TGTGCCAGCAGCTTACGGGAGAATGAAAAACTGTTTTTT.

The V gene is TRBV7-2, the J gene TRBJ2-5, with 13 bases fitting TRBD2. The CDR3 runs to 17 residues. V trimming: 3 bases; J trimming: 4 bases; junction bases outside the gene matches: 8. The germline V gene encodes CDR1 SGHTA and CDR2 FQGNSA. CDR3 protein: CASSFLTSGGASETQYF. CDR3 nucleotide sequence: TGTGCCAGCAGCTTCCTAACTAGCGGGGGGGCCTCAGAGACCCAGTACTTC.

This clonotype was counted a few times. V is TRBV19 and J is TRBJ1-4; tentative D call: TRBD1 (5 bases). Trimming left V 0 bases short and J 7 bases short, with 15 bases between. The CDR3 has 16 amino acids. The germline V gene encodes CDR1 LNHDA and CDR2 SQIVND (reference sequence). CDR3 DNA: TGTGCCAGTAGTATAGATGGGCAGGGTGACGGTGAAAAACTGTTTTTT. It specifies CASSIDGQGDGEKLFF. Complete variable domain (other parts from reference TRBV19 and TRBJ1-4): DGGITQSPKYLFRKEGQNVTLSCEQNLNHDAMYWYRQDPGQGLRLIYYSQIVNDFQKGDIAEGYSVSREKKESFPLTVTSAQKNPTAFYLCASSIDGQGDGEKLFFGSGTQLSVL.

CDR3 sequence: CASSLTWTGDTEAFF. The CDR3 nucleotides are TGTGCCAGCAGCCTAACTTGGACAGGGGACACTGAAGCTTTCTTT. The chain employs TRBV14 and TRBJ1-1; 9 bases line up with TRBD1. This CDR3 has 15 amino acids. Germline V gives CDR1 SGHDN, CDR2 FVKESK. V lost 4 bases and J lost 3; bases outside the gene matches: 6.

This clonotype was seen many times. The CDR3 DNA follows: TGTGCCAGCAGCTTAACGCAGAACACTGAAGCTTTCTTT. Translation: CASSLTQNTEAFF. The rearrangement joins TRBV7-3 to TRBJ1-1; no firm D call. The germline CDR1 and CDR2 sequences are SGHTA and FQGTGA. V lost 0 bases, J lost 1 base, and 3 bases lay in between. The CDR3 covers 13 residues.

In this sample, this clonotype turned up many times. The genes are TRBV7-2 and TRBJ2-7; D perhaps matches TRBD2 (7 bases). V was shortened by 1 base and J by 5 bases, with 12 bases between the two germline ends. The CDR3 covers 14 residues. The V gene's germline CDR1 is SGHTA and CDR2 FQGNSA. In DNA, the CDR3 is TGTGCCAGCAGCTTAGGGGGGGGCATAAACGAGCAGTACTTC. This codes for CASSLGGGINEQYF.

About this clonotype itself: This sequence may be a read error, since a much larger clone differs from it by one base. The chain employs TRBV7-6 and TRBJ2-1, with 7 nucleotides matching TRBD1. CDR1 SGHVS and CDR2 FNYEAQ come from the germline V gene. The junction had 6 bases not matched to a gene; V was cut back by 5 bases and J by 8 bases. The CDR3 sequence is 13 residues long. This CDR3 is CASSGDSNYEQFF. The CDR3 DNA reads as TGTGCCAGCAGCGGGGACAGCAACTATGAGCAGTTCTTC. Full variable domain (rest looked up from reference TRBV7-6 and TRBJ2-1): GAGVSQSPRYKVTKRGQDVALRCDPISGHVSLYWYRQALGQGPEFLTYFNYEAQQDKSGLPNDRFSAERPEGSISTLTIQRTEQRDSAMYRCASSGDSNYEQFFGPGTRLTVL.

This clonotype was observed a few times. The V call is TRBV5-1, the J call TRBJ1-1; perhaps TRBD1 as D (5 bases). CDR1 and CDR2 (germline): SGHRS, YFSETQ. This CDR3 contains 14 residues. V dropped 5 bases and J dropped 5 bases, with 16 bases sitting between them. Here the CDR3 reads CASRSGRGGTEAFF. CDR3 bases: TGCGCCAGCAGGTCCGGGAGGGGAGGTACTGAAGCTTTCTTT.